The 19 T cell receptor beta chains listed next were all sequenced from one sample in a study of OX40 agonist ivuxolimab in advanced cancers. Sequenced by immunoSEQ multiplex PCR; TCRdb stores in-frame clones only, minus some. The table has roughly 58,000 clones, 65% to 80% seen once; the top ten hold approximately 6%. The sample here was CD4+ or CD8+ T cells sorted from blood, taken in a trial of the OX40 agonist ivuxolimab. These receptors came from an adult with an advanced solid tumor such as melanoma, head and neck, liver or kidney cancer.

The V call is TRBV28, the J call TRBJ1-4, with 9 bases matching TRBD1. The germline CDR1 and CDR2 sequences are MDHEN and SYDVKM. The CDR3 consists of 16 residues. J lost 1 base, V lost 5 bases, and 5 bases had no gene match. The CDR3 region is CASSRQGVRTNEKLFF. The DNA of the CDR3 is TGTGCCAGCAGTCGACAGGGGGTTAGAACTAATGAAAAACTGTTTTTT.

The genes are TRBV2 and TRBJ1-5, with D tentatively TRBD1 (5 bases). Germline-derived CDR1 and CDR2 are SNHLY and FYNNEI. V was pared by 6 bases and J by 4 bases, with 19 bases between. The CDR3 is 16 residues long. Here the CDR3 DNA reads TGTGCCAGCAGCGGGGGGGGAAGGGGATCAAATCAGCCCCAGCATTTT. It is translated as CASSGGGRGSNQPQHF.

CDR3 region: CASSPRGTGGINEQFF. The DNA for the CDR3 is TGTGCCAGCAGCCCCCGCGGGACAGGGGGCATAAATGAGCAGTTCTTC. The chain recombines TRBV9 with TRBJ2-1, with TRBD1 matching 12 bases. Germline loops: CDR1 SGDLS, CDR2 YYNGEE. The CDR3 totals 16 residues. V dropped 4 bases and J dropped 7; count of bases not matched to a gene: 9.

This clone was seen a handful of times. This sequence joins TRBV5-6 and TRBJ1-1, with 8 bases fitting TRBD1. The CDR3 runs 13 residues. The junction had 7 bases not matched to a gene; V was cut back by 0 bases and J by 12 bases. CDR1 SGHDT and CDR2 YYEEEE come from the germline V gene. CDR3 loop: CASSLDFRGRTFF. For the CDR3, the DNA is TGTGCCAGCAGCTTGGATTTCAGGGGGCGGACTTTCTTT.

This chain joins TRBV29-1 and TRBJ1-2, with D maybe TRBD1 (5 bases). The CDR3 runs 13 residues. Trimming shortened V by 6 bases and J by 8 bases, and 19 bases separated the two germline ends. Germline CDR1 reads SQVTM; CDR2 reads ANQGSEA. CDR3 loop: CSVEGPRRGGYTF. CDR3 nucleotides: TGCAGCGTCGAGGGACCGCGCCGAGGCGGCTACACCTTC.

The rearrangement joins TRBV7-3 to TRBJ2-1, with 10 bases matching TRBD2. With 4 bases clipped from V and 7 bases from J, the junction kept 10 bases outside the gene matches. Germline CDR1 is SGHTA and CDR2 is FQGTGA. The CDR3 totals 16 residues. The CDR3 sequence: CASSSAGTSVRNEQFF. CDR3 DNA sequence: TGTGCCAGCAGCTCGGCCGGGACTAGCGTTAGGAATGAGCAGTTCTTC.

The genes are TRBV19 and TRBJ2-5; TRBD2 agrees at 9 bases. J gave up 5 bases and V 5 bases, and 12 bases lay outside the gene matches. Germline values: CDR1 LNHDA, CDR2 SQIVND (reference sequence). The CDR3 runs 16 residues. CDR3 protein: CASSARTSARGETQYF. In nucleotides, the CDR3 is TGTGCCAGTAGTGCGAGGACTAGCGCGCGGGGGGAGACCCAGTACTTC.

The rearrangement uses TRBV11-2 and TRBJ2-7; 7 bases are shared with TRBD2. CDR3 length: 16 amino acids. Trimming cost V 3 bases and J 2 bases; bases outside gene matches: 10. The germline V gene encodes CDR1 SGHAT and CDR2 FQNNGV. The CDR3 loop reads CASSLSMAGAAYEQYF. The CDR3 bases are TGTGCCAGCAGCTTGTCAATGGCGGGAGCAGCCTACGAGCAGTACTTC. Variable domain in full (rest from reference TRBV11-2 and TRBJ2-7): EAGVAQSPRYKIIEKRQSVAFWCNPISGHATLYWYQQILGQGPKLLIQFQNNGVVDDSQLPKDRFSAERLKGVDSTLKIQPAKLEDSAVYLCASSLSMAGAAYEQYFGPGTRLTVT.

The chain employs TRBV5-6 and TRBJ2-7; unclear D gene. V was shortened by 0 bases and J by 3 bases, with 7 bases between the two germline ends. The germline CDR1 and CDR2 sequences are SGHDT and YYEEEE. CDR3 length: 13 amino acids. The DNA of the CDR3 is TGTGCCAGCAGCTTGGTGGCAGGCTACGAGCAGTACTTC. Translation: CASSLVAGYEQYF.

The V call is TRBV5-8, the J call TRBJ1-5; D call uncertain. CDR3 length equals 13 residues. Trimming stripped 1 base from V and 6 bases from J, with 8 bases between. The germline CDR1 and CDR2 sequences are SGHTS and YDEGEE. CDR3 DNA sequence: TGTGCCAGCAGCTTGCAGGCGGGTCAGCCCCAGCATTTT. Amino acids: CASSLQAGQPQHF.

A few counts support this clone. The V gene is TRBV7-8, the J gene TRBJ2-5; tentative D call: TRBD1 (5 bases). This CDR3 is built from 13 residues. V lost 6 bases and J 0 bases, leaving 8 bases between the germline ends. CDR1 and CDR2 (germline): SGHVS, FQNEAQ. This CDR3 reads CASRGANQETQYF. The CDR3 DNA reads TGTGCCAGCAGAGGGGCCAACCAAGAGACCCAGTACTTC.

In the case of this clone: One end of the junction fails to match germline, which may point to a read error. The chain is built from TRBV27 and TRBJ2-7; a weak D match, TRBD2 (7 bases). The germline V gene has CDR1 MNHEY and CDR2 SMNVEV (reference sequence). The CDR3 runs to 13 residues. The CDR3 sequence: CASSLSRGGQILF. CDR3 bases: TGTGCCAGCAGCTTATCGCGCGGGGGCCAGATCCTCTTC.

V and J are TRBV19 and TRBJ1-1; 10 bases are a match to TRBD1. The germline gives CDR1 LNHDA, CDR2 SQIVND (reference sequence). CDR3 size: 14 residues. The ends lost 3 bases at V and 5 bases at J; junction bases unmatched: 3. The CDR3 loop is CASSMGQGWTEAFF. The CDR3 nucleotides are TGTGCCAGTAGTATGGGACAGGGGTGGACTGAAGCTTTCTTT.

This chain links TRBV11-2 with TRBJ1-2, with a possible D match to TRBD1 (6 bases). The CDR3 contains 16 residues. The germline CDR1 and CDR2 sequences are SGHAT and FQNNGV. V shed 1 base and J shed 5 bases, with 17 bases lying between them. CDR3 bases: TGTGCCAGCAGCTTAGGAGGGACATCCCTCCGGTATGGCTACACCTTC. Its protein product is CASSLGGTSLRYGYTF.

The chain couples TRBV6-5 to TRBJ1-1; no definite D call. Trimming took off 0 bases at V and 6 bases at J, with 8 bases between the two ends. CDR3 length: 13 amino acids. Germline CDR1 reads MNHEY; CDR2 reads SVGAGI. CDR3 in DNA: TGTGCCAGCAGTTACTCGATTGTTCCTGAAGCTTTCTTT. It specifies CASSYSIVPEAFF.

The chain uses TRBV7-3 and TRBJ1-1, with 7 bases fitting TRBD1. V shed 1 base and J 3 bases; nucleotides not matched to a gene: 5. The CDR3 is 15 amino acids. Looked up from germline, CDR1 is SGHTA and CDR2 is FQGTGA. The CDR3 DNA reads TGTGCCAGCAGCTTAAGAAGGGGGCTGGACACTGAAGCTTTCTTT. This encodes CASSLRRGLDTEAFF.

This rearrangement joins TRBV7-2 to TRBJ1-1; no firm D call. In germline, CDR1 is SGHTA, CDR2 FQGNSA. With 2 bases removed from V and 2 bases from J, the gap between germline ends came to 6 bases. The length of the CDR3 is 13 residues. In DNA form, the CDR3 reads TGTGCCAGCAGCTTAATGGGAAACACTGAAGCTTTCTTT. Its protein product is CASSLMGNTEAFF.

This chain uses TRBV9 with TRBJ1-6; 8 bases fit TRBD1. The CDR3 length is 15 residues. V lost 0 bases, J lost 7 bases, and 3 bases stayed unmatched. Germline V gene sequence: CDR1 SGDLS, CDR2 YYNGEE. The CDR3 nucleotides read TGTGCCAGCAGCGTAGGGCAGGGGGCGAATTCACCCCTCCACTTT. Its protein product is CASSVGQGANSPLHF.

The chain carries TRBV5-1 and TRBJ1-2, with 10 bases matching TRBD1. This CDR3 is 15 amino acids long. CDR1 and CDR2 from the germline V gene are SGHRS and YFSETQ. Unmatched junction bases numbered 7, after V lost 4 bases and J lost 4 bases. The CDR3 loop is CASSRQGADGYGYTF. CDR3 nucleotides: TGCGCCAGCAGCCGACAGGGGGCGGATGGCTATGGCTACACCTTC.